This T cell receptor beta chain was profiled in a study of molecular identifiers for immune sequencing clone quantification. As for the study in general: In replicates, RNA from 20,000 or 100,000 naive CD8 cells was split five ways, four sequenced.

TCRdb re-derived calls from the PCR reads in MiXCR, one entry per CDR3 protein. This sample carries about 300,000 distinct CDR3 sequences, 20% to 25% of them seen once, and the ten largest clones take roughly 0.8%. Broader study findings: A single cell's spiked Jurkat TCR RNA was reportedly detectable among 900,000 to 1,000,000 naive cells. Shared barcodes on identical TCR molecules could underestimate the sizes of highly expanded clones.

The germline V gene has CDR1 MGHRA and CDR2 YSYEKL. V was trimmed by 5 bases and J by 3 bases, leaving 17 bases between them. The CDR3 has 15 amino acids. Naive CD8 T cells were FACS-sorted by CD8+CD4-CCR7+CD45RA+ markers. This clonotype came up a few times. Its antigen is still unknown. The chain uses TRBV4-1 and TRBJ2-7; D uncertain. The material sequenced was naive CD8+ T cells from blood, with Jurkat cell RNA spiked in. The subset is: FACS-sorted CD8+CD4-CCR7+CD45RA+ naive T cells. The clonotype comes from a human donor in good health. Some libraries in this study had Jurkat cell RNA spiked in. Written as DNA, the CDR3 is TGCGCCAGCAGCGAAAGGGTAGCAGCTGGCTACGAGCAGTACTTC. Protein sequence: CASSERVAAGYEQYF.